The 6 T cell receptor beta chains below all came from one sample that was sequenced in a study of blood T cell repertoires in COVID-19. Sequencing was performed with immunoSEQ multiplex PCR; in TCRdb, only in-frame clones are kept and a portion is missing. The table records 400,000 to 550,000 clones, 70% to 90% of them present only once. Specimen: PBMCs or T cells enriched from blood (not recorded which). These receptors were taken from a woman aged 18 to 35 with acute COVID-19.

V is TRBV28 and J is TRBJ2-1; D unclear. Trimming removed 5 bases at V and 0 bases at J, with 5 bases between. CDR1 is MDHEN, CDR2 SYDVKM, per germline. This CDR3 is 13 amino acids long. CDR3 region: CASSASSYNEQFF. The CDR3 DNA reads TGTGCCAGCAGTGCGAGCTCCTACAATGAGCAGTTCTTC.

This sequence joins TRBV19 and TRBJ1-5, with 7 positions matching TRBD1. Germline-derived CDR1 and CDR2 are LNHDA and SQIVND (reference sequence). The CDR3 has 16 amino acids. Trimming cost V 6 bases and J 9 bases; bases outside gene matches: 17. The DNA for the CDR3 is TGTGCCAGTAGAATCTCGTCTAACAGGGGCTTTTCGCCCCAGCATTTT. Residues: CASRISSNRGFSPQHF.

The CDR3 loop reads CAGSGTRSYEQYF. In nucleotides, the CDR3 is TGTGCCGGATCCGGGACTCGCTCCTACGAGCAGTACTTC. The chain combines TRBV2 with TRBJ2-7, with a weak D call TRBD2 (6 bases). The CDR3 length is 13 residues. V lost 11 bases, J lost 0 bases, and 14 bases lay in between. Germline loops: CDR1 SNHLY, CDR2 FYNNEI.

This rearrangement joins TRBV9 to TRBJ1-6, with a possible D match to TRBD1 (6 bases). The CDR3 sequence is 15 residues long. CDR1 is SGDLS, CDR2 YYNGEE, per germline. V was pared by 0 bases and J by 10 bases, with 14 bases between. The CDR3 coding sequence is TGTGCCAGCAGCGTAGGTCCCAGGGGCCAATCACCCCTCCACTTT. It specifies CASSVGPRGQSPLHF.

The gene calls are TRBV3-1 (or the pseudogene TRBV3-2) and TRBJ1-4, with TRBD1 identical over 7 bases. CDR1 and CDR2 from the germline V gene are LGHDT and YNNKEL (reference sequence). This CDR3 contains 14 residues. J lost 6 bases, V lost 4 bases, and 5 bases had no gene match. The CDR3 sequence is CASSPGRGDEKLFF. In DNA form, the CDR3 reads TGTGCCAGCAGCCCGGGCAGGGGGGATGAAAAACTGTTTTTT.

The CDR3 DNA reads TGTGCCAGCTCATCAAAAACAGGGCCTGAAGCTTTCTTT. The encoded protein is CASSSKTGPEAFF. The gene calls are TRBV18 and TRBJ1-1, with a weak D call TRBD1 (6 bases). CDR3 length equals 13 residues. V lost 5 bases and J 6 bases, leaving 13 bases between the germline ends. Germline CDR1 and CDR2: KGHSH and LQKENI.